This T cell receptor (beta chain) comes out of a study of CD8 T cells in Susac syndrome. Reverse transcription of about 0.5 to 1 ug RNA used random hexamers. TCRdb re-derived calls from the immunoSEQ multiplex PCR reads in MiXCR, one entry per CDR3 protein. There are about 85,000 distinct CDR3 sequences in the sample; roughly 94% occur only once, and under 0.5% lies in the top ten. The V gene lost 4 bases and the J gene lost 0 bases, with 11 bases spanning the gap. From germline, CDR1 is SGHDT and CDR2 YYEEEE. The CDR3 is 15 residues long. The chain links TRBV5-6 to TRBJ2-1; D is uncertain. This TCR was recovered from a human donor with Susac syndrome. Sequenced input: CD8+ T cells from PBMCs. CDR3 protein: CASSMALSSYNEQFF. The CDR3 coding sequence is TGTGCCAGCAGCATGGCCCTAAGCTCCTACAATGAGCAGTTCTTC.